The 28 T cell receptor beta chains presented below share a single source sample, sequenced in a study of blood T cell repertoires in COVID-19. The repertoire was sequenced with immunoSEQ multiplex PCR; TCRdb's copy has only in-frame clones and lacks some. Of 25,000 to 30,000 clones detected, 60% to 80% appear once; the ten largest clones hold more than 40%. The sequenced sample consisted of peripheral blood. The receptors originated from a woman in her 70s with acute or convalescent COVID-19.

The rearrangement uses TRBV6-1 and TRBJ2-1; TRBD2 matches 11 bases. The junction had 3 bases not matched to a gene; V was cut back by 1 base and J by 4 bases. Germline V lookup: CDR1 MNHNS, CDR2 SASEGT. CDR3 size: 16 residues. The CDR3 loop is CASSEELAGAYNEQFF. Written as DNA, the CDR3 is TGTGCCAGCAGTGAAGAACTAGCGGGAGCATACAATGAGCAGTTCTTC.

In nucleotides, the CDR3 is TGTGCCAGTAGTAGCGGGACTAGCACAGATACGCAGTATTTT. This translates into CASSSGTSTDTQYF. The V and J genes are TRBV19 and TRBJ2-3; D possibly corresponds to TRBD2 (6 bases). The CDR3 has 14 amino acids. Between the trimmed V and J ends, which lost 4 bases and 0 bases, there was a span of 8 bases. Germline V gene data show CDR1 as LNHDA and CDR2 as SQIVND (reference sequence).

V and J are TRBV28 and TRBJ1-6; 7 bases line up with TRBD1. This CDR3 spans 16 amino acids. The germline gives CDR1 MDHEN, CDR2 SYDVKM. V shed 5 bases, J shed 6 bases, and the junction held 10 bases outside the gene matches. CDR3 sequence (DNA): TGTGCCAGCAGTCCTCAAACAGGGGATGTTAATTCACCCCTCCACTTT. Translation gives CASSPQTGDVNSPLHF.

The rearrangement joins TRBV28 to TRBJ1-2, with 7 positions matching TRBD1. Germline lookup yields CDR1 MDHEN and CDR2 SYDVKM. The trim removed 1 base at V and 6 bases at J, leaving 5 bases unmatched. This CDR3 is built from 14 residues. In nucleotides, the CDR3 is TGTGCCAGCAGTTTATACGACAGGGTTGATGGCTACACCTTC. Its translation is CASSLYDRVDGYTF.

Only a few counts were recorded for this clone. The gene calls are TRBV25-1 and TRBJ2-5; weak D call: TRBD1 (5 bases). Per germline, CDR1 MGHDK and CDR2 SYGVNS. V lost 2 bases to trimming and J lost 2 bases, with 12 bases between them. This CDR3 is 15 amino acids long. CDR3 nucleotide sequence: TGTGCCAGCAGTGAACCCACAGGCGTTCAAGAGACCCAGTACTTC. This codes for CASSEPTGVQETQYF. Full variable domain (rest looked up from reference TRBV25-1 and TRBJ2-5): EADIYQTPRYLVIGTGKKITLECSQTMGHDKMYWYQQDPGMELHLIHYSYGVNSTEKGDLSSESTVSRIRTEHFPLTLESARPSHTSQYLCASSEPTGVQETQYFGPGTRLLVL.

In its sample, this clone was seen a few times. The V call is TRBV5-1, the J call TRBJ1-5, with TRBD1 matching over 10 bases. This CDR3 has 15 residues. After removal of 3 bases from V and 4 bases from J, the junction contained 4 bases not matched to a gene. Germline CDR1 is SGHRS and CDR2 is YFSETQ. The CDR3 DNA sequence: TGCGCCAGCAGCTACGGGACAGGGGTTAATCAGCCCCAGCATTTT. Residues: CASSYGTGVNQPQHF.

The chain's CDR3 is CASSRDRNTDTQYF. In DNA form, the CDR3 reads TGTGCCAGCAGCAGGGACAGGAACACAGATACGCAGTATTTT. The rearrangement uses TRBV9 and TRBJ2-3; 8 bases match TRBD1. V shed 4 bases, J shed 2 bases, and the junction held 3 bases outside the gene matches. The germline gives CDR1 SGDLS, CDR2 YYNGEE. The CDR3 totals 14 residues.

The CDR3 DNA reads as TGTGCCAGCAGCTTAGCGCGTCCTGGAGATACGCAGTATTTT. Translation: CASSLARPGDTQYF. The rearrangement joins TRBV7-9 to TRBJ2-3, with no clear D. This CDR3 has 14 amino acids. V was pared by 0 bases and J by 5 bases, with 9 bases between. Germline CDR1 is SEHNR and CDR2 is FQNEAQ (reference sequence).

The chain carries TRBV5-6 and TRBJ2-3, with D perhaps TRBD1 (7 bases). In germline, CDR1 is SGHDT, CDR2 YYEEEE. Trimming left V 1 base short and J 0 bases short, with 12 bases between. This CDR3 is built from 16 residues. The CDR3, as DNA: TGTGCCAGCAGCTTGCCAGGGGGGCGTAGCACAGATACGCAGTATTTT. Its protein is CASSLPGGRSTDTQYF.

The J gene is TRBJ2-2, the V gene TRBV27; weak D call: TRBD1 (5 bases). There are 17 residues in the CDR3. V was shortened by 2 bases and J by 4 bases, with 17 bases between the two germline ends. CDR1 and CDR2 (germline): MNHEY, SMNVEV (reference sequence). CDR3 residues: CASSLGRIGVGTGELFF. The CDR3 bases are TGTGCCAGCAGTTTAGGACGTATAGGGGTGGGCACCGGGGAGCTGTTTTTT.

The chain joins TRBV28 to TRBJ1-4; 8 bases line up with TRBD1. The CDR3 extends over 16 amino acids. Germline CDR1 is MDHEN and CDR2 is SYDVKM. The J segment lost 0 bases and the V segment lost 5 bases, leaving 5 bases of the junction unmatched. The CDR3 region has the DNA TGTGCCAGCAGTCAGGACAGGGCCGCAACTAATGAAAAACTGTTTTTT. This translates into CASSQDRAATNEKLFF.

J is TRBJ2-3 and V is TRBV6-5; D is possibly TRBD2 (5 bases). This CDR3 has 13 amino acids. The V end was cut by 2 bases, the J end by 9 bases, with 12 bases between. Germline values: CDR1 MNHEY, CDR2 SVGAGI. The CDR3, as DNA: TGTGCCAGCAGTTACAGCGGACCCGCGACGCAGTATTTT. Translated, it gives CASSYSGPATQYF.

The genes are TRBV5-1 and TRBJ2-7; 10 bases line up with TRBD1. V shed 5 bases, J shed 7 bases, and the junction held 9 bases outside the gene matches. The V gene's germline CDR1 is SGHRS and CDR2 YFSETQ. The CDR3 length is 14 residues. In nucleotides, the CDR3 is TGCGCCAGCAGGTCCGGGACAGGGGCCGGGGAGCAGTACTTC. Translation: CASRSGTGAGEQYF.

This chain connects TRBV7-3 to TRBJ1-2; tentative D call: TRBD1 (5 bases). Germline V gene data show CDR1 as SGHTA and CDR2 as FQGTGA. With 5 bases removed from V and 4 bases from J, the gap between germline ends came to 11 bases. This CDR3 has 13 amino acids. For the CDR3, the DNA is TGTGCCAGCAGCCCGGACATTGGCTATGGCTACACCTTC. This translates into CASSPDIGYGYTF.

The chain is built from TRBV6-5 and TRBJ2-5; 7 nucleotides match TRBD1. The CDR3 has 12 residues. Trimming at V came to 5 bases and at J to 5 bases, leaving 2 bases not matched to a gene. The germline gives CDR1 MNHEY, CDR2 SVGAGI. The CDR3 region is CASSQGDETQYF. DNA of the CDR3: TGTGCCAGCAGTCAGGGGGATGAGACCCAGTACTTC.

The gene calls are TRBV9 and TRBJ1-6; D is possibly TRBD1 (6 bases). From germline, CDR1 is SGDLS and CDR2 YYNGEE. V was pared by 3 bases and J by 14 bases, with 18 bases between. This CDR3 comprises 14 residues. Written as DNA, the CDR3 is TGTGCCAGCAGCGAGAGGACCGGGACACGGTCCCTCCACTTT. Protein product: CASSERTGTRSLHF.

V usage is TRBV10-3 and J usage is TRBJ2-3; 8 bases match TRBD1. CDR3 length: 14 amino acids. The germline V gene encodes CDR1 ENHRY and CDR2 SYGVKD. The trim removed 6 bases at V and 0 bases at J, leaving 2 bases unmatched. The CDR3 DNA sequence: TGTGCCATCAGAAGGACAGGGAGCACAGATACGCAGTATTTT. Protein product: CAIRRTGSTDTQYF.

CDR3 amino acids: CASSSLANTEAFF. DNA of the CDR3: TGTGCCAGCAGCTCCCTAGCCAACACTGAAGCTTTCTTT. The V gene is TRBV5-8, the J gene TRBJ1-1; D unresolved. Germline V gene data show CDR1 as SGHTS and CDR2 as YDEGEE. The CDR3 runs 13 residues. V gave up 3 bases and J gave up 2 bases, with 8 bases separating them.

The CDR3 region is CASSTSPSQGARIAEAFF. The CDR3 DNA reads as TGTGCCAGCAGCACCTCTCCCTCACAGGGGGCGCGAATCGCTGAAGCTTTCTTT. J is TRBJ1-1 and V is TRBV11-2, with 9 positions matching TRBD1. Trimming at V came to 5 bases and at J to 6 bases, leaving 19 bases not matched to a gene. There are 18 residues in the CDR3. In germline, CDR1 is SGHAT, CDR2 FQNNGV.

This clone was detected only a few times. V usage is TRBV5-5 and J usage is TRBJ2-7, with 8 bases that match TRBD1. Germline assignment: CDR1 SGHKS and CDR2 YYEKEE (reference sequence). Germline trimming cut 0 bases from V and 3 bases from J; bases unmatched to any gene: 5. The CDR3 has 15 residues. The CDR3 sequence is CASSLAGQGDYEQYF. The DNA for the CDR3 is TGTGCCAGCAGCTTGGCTGGACAGGGCGACTACGAGCAGTACTTC.

The chain links TRBV4-3 to TRBJ1-6; D is ambiguous. CDR3 size: 15 residues. Germline CDR1 LGHNA, CDR2 YSLEER. Trimming cost V 1 base and J 9 bases, with 13 bases left between them. The CDR3 coding sequence is TGCGCCAGCAGCCAAGCTATGGACTCAGGTTCACCCCTCCACTTT. This gives the protein CASSQAMDSGSPLHF.

The rearrangement uses TRBV4-1 and TRBJ2-4; 8 bases are shared with TRBD2. Trimming at V came to 3 bases and at J to 2 bases, leaving 9 bases not matched to a gene. There are 17 residues in the CDR3. Per germline, CDR1 MGHRA and CDR2 YSYEKL. CDR3 in DNA: TGCGCCAGCAGCCACGACCCGGGGGGGGGAACCAAAAACATTCAGTACTTC. Protein: CASSHDPGGGTKNIQYF.

With respect to this clone: Sequence at one end of the junction differs from germline and may be a read error. V usage is TRBV9 and J usage is TRBJ1-5, with 8 bases that match TRBD1. Germline loops: CDR1 SGDLS, CDR2 YYNGEE. The CDR3 has 14 residues. In DNA form, the CDR3 reads TGTGCCAGCAGCTCGGGACAGGACAATCAACCCCAGCATTTT. It codes for CASSSGQDNQPQHF.

The chain employs TRBV9 and TRBJ1-1; 7 positions agree with TRBD1. Germline values: CDR1 SGDLS, CDR2 YYNGEE. The CDR3 has 14 residues. V shed 1 base, J shed 3 bases, and the junction held 3 bases outside the gene matches. CDR3 loop: CASSVRQGDTEAFF. As DNA, the CDR3 is TGTGCCAGCAGCGTAAGGCAGGGGGACACTGAAGCTTTCTTT.

This rearrangement joins TRBV27 to TRBJ2-3, with D perhaps TRBD2 (6 bases). Germline V gene lookup returns CDR1 MNHEY and CDR2 SMNVEV (reference sequence). The V end lost 5 bases, the J end lost 4 bases, and 13 bases lay between the germline ends. The CDR3 spans 14 residues. CDR3 sequence reads: CASSTTRSADTQYF. DNA for the CDR3: TGTGCCAGCAGTACGACTAGGAGCGCAGATACGCAGTATTTT.

The rearrangement uses TRBV7-2 and TRBJ2-3; no clear D gene. Trimming cost V 5 bases and J 2 bases, with 8 bases left between them. The CDR3 extends over 13 amino acids. Germline values: CDR1 SGHTA, CDR2 FQGNSA. In nucleotides, the CDR3 is TGTGCCAGCAGCCTAGGGCCCACAGATACGCAGTATTTT. Encoded protein: CASSLGPTDTQYF.

V gene TRBV14 combines with J gene TRBJ1-1; TRBD1 aligns across 7 bases. Germline values: CDR1 SGHDN, CDR2 FVKESK. This CDR3 is built from 16 residues. Losses at the gene ends were 1 base for V and 1 base for J; bases not matched to a gene: 6. The CDR3 DNA sequence: TGTGCCAGCAGCCAAGCAGGGGGTGTGGGGAACACTGAAGCTTTCTTT. Protein: CASSQAGGVGNTEAFF.

A word on this clone: Distinct nucleotide sequences in the sample also encode this CDR3. The CDR3 DNA is TGTGCCAGCTCACCAGGACAGGGAGAGACCCAGTACTTC. Encoded protein: CASSPGQGETQYF. This chain links TRBV18 with TRBJ2-5, with 8 bases fitting TRBD1. CDR3 size: 13 residues. Germline V gene lookup returns CDR1 KGHSH and CDR2 LQKENI. Losses at the gene ends were 2 bases for V and 4 bases for J; bases not matched to a gene: 0.